This TCR beta chain was captured by sequencing in a study of OX40 agonist ivuxolimab in advanced cancers. At the level of the whole study: Ivuxolimab, which targeted the costimulatory receptor OX40 (CD134), was an agonistic, fully human IgG2 monoclonal antibody. Peripheral TCRbeta sequencing aimed to test whether ivuxolimab altered TCR sequence diversity and caused clonal T-cell expansion. Prior anti-PD-1, anti-PD-L1 or anti-CTLA-4 therapy was permitted, and checkpoint inhibitors had been received by 40% to 50% of dose-escalation patients. Intravenous ivuxolimab was administered to patients every 2 weeks at six dose levels: 0.01, 0.1, 0.3, 1.5, 3 and 10 mg/kg. The monotherapy dose-escalation portion (N of about 50 patients) of the phase I ivuxolimab trial is reported in the paper. Of the approximately 54 patients in dose escalation, about 20 had hepatocellular carcinoma, about 15 had melanoma, 9 had renal cell carcinoma and 9 had head and neck cancer. Partial responses were achieved by three dose-escalation patients, of whom one had hepatocellular carcinoma and two had cutaneous melanoma. A male proportion of roughly 80% and a mean age of approximately 55 years, ranging from roughly 23 to 79, were recorded for the dose-escalation cohort.

Genomic DNA was extracted from sorted cells for sequencing of the TCRbeta CDR3 region. The immunoSEQ Assay was used for sequencing of TCRbeta CDR3 regions. Here the immuneACCESS table is served through TCRdb, limited to in-frame sequences with V and J called. Missing clones are a known gap in these copies; in checked studies unresolved V genes cover under half, and the rest lacks a known reason. Present in this sample are 50,000 to 65,000 clones, about 81% of which were seen just once. The top ten hold around 0.8% of the sample. The trial excluded patients who had a history of autoimmune disease or who were on systemic immunosuppression. Peripheral blood for TCR sequencing was collected from all dose cohorts at baseline, on cycle 4 day 1, and on cycle 7 day 1. Samples were obtained from an open-label, multicenter, first-in-human phase I dose-escalation trial of ivuxolimab. Adults with locally advanced or metastatic melanoma, renal cell, hepatocellular, or head and neck squamous cell carcinoma were enrolled in the trial. Before TCR sequencing, CD4+ T cells and CD8+ T cells were sorted from peripheral blood as separate populations.

Of note for this clone: The antigen this receptor binds is unknown. No much larger clone exists at a distance of one base, and base qualities are not known.

The study at large found these results: In partial responders in the 0.1-3.0 mg/kg groups, normalized peripheral clonal expansion was found to be among the lowest, especially among CD8+ T cells. The antigen specificity of the clonally expanded peripheral T cells was not determined. At doses of 0.1 to 3.0 mg/kg, clonal expansion of both CD4+ and CD8+ blood T cells was observed from baseline to week 6. Low levels of normalized T-cell clonal expansion were also seen in some patients who did not respond. After ivuxolimab, more expanded clones were found on average in CD8+ T cells than in CD4+ T cells.

Taken from the germline V gene, the CDR1 and CDR2 loops are MNHEY and SVGAGI. The CDR3 runs 16 residues from the cysteine to the phenylalanine. Here the CDR3 DNA is all that survives: 48 bases in frame from base 1. V and J are truncated by 3 bases and 4 bases respectively, leaving an intervening sequence of 15 bases. The receptor's source is an adult with an advanced solid tumor such as melanoma, head and neck, liver or kidney cancer. This receptor chain uses TRBV6-5 and TRBJ2-2; too little of a D gene remains to name it. Material: CD4+ or CD8+ T cells sorted from blood, obtained in a trial of the OX40 agonist ivuxolimab. In nucleotide form, the sequence is TGTGCCAGCAGTTATCGTCCTGGTACGAGCACCGGGGAGCTGTTTTTT. Translated, this is CASSYRPGTSTGELFF.